This T cell receptor beta chain originates from a study of regulatory T cells in long-lasting Graves disease. To make TCR beta libraries, researchers used iRepertoire HTBI primers and Arm-PCR of CDR3 regions. TCRdb recomputed calls from the multiplex PCR reads with MiXCR, one row per CDR3 protein. This repertoire shows hundreds of thousands of distinct CDR3 sequences, roughly 20% found once; its top ten account for roughly 20%. On this clonotype: Its cognate antigen is unknown.

This CDR3 comprises 15 residues. Germline V gives CDR1 MDHEN, CDR2 SYDVKM. V shed 5 bases, J shed 14 bases, and the junction held 16 bases outside the gene matches. Time point of the sample: persistent/refractory GD, antithyroid drugs over 5 years with positive TRAb. Generation of the TCR library employed RNA extracted from PBMCs. Study-level findings and limits: Persistent Graves' patients showed a TCR diversity that was lower than that of newly diagnosed ones.

Sequenced here: peripheral blood mononuclear cells (PBMCs), sampled when the disease was refractory, from a patient treated with antithyroid drugs. The chain has TRBV28 and TRBJ2-1, with 9 positions matching TRBD2. This TCR came from a female donor with Graves disease. DNA for the CDR3: TGTGCCAGCAGTCCCCTAGCGGGGAGAGTCGGTTCCGAGTTCTTC. It is translated as CASSPLAGRVGSEFF. The full variable domain, rest sourced from reference TRBV28 and TRBJ2-1, is DVKVTQSSRYLVKRTGEKVFLECVQDMDHENMFWYRQDPGLGLRLIYFSYDVKMKEKGDIPEGYSVSREKKERFSLILESASTNQTSMYLCASSPLAGRVGSEFFGPGTRLTVL.